Detailed here is one T cell receptor beta chain. The record originates from a study of blood T cell repertoires in COVID-19. For the study at large: From the United States, Italy and Spain came samples of acute and convalescent COVID-19. T cells, B-cell-depleted T cells, or PBMCs provided the cDNA or gDNA that served as material.

Original handling: For nucleated cells, counts were estimated from reference gene primer amplification. Profiled with immunoSEQ multiplex PCR; TCRdb holds only in-frame clones, not every one. D and trimming come from the DNA, and the V and J calls and clone size come from that table. The sample lists about 300,000 clones, around 80% occurring once. Germline CDR1 SEHNR, CDR2 FQNEAQ (reference sequence). The V end lost 1 base, the J end lost 5 bases, and 9 bases lay between the germline ends. The CDR3 extends over 14 amino acids. This TCR derives from a woman aged 45-59 years with acute or convalescent COVID-19. This chain uses TRBV7-9 with TRBJ2-4; unclear D gene. The specimen sequenced was peripheral blood. The CDR3 protein is CASSLGGSQNIQYF. In nucleotides, the CDR3 is TGTGCCAGCAGCTTAGGCGGATCCCAAAACATTCAGTACTTC.